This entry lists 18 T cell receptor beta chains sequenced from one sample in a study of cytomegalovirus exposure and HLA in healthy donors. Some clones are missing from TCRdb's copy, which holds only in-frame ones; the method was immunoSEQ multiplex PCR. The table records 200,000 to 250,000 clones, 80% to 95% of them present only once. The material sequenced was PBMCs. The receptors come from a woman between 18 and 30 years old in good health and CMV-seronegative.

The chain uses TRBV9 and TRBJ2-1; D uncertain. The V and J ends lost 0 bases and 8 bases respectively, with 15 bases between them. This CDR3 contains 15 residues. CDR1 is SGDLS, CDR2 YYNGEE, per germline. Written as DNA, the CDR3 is TGTGCCAGCAGCGTAGGGTCTTCACTCAATGATGAGCAGTTCTTC. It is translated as CASSVGSSLNDEQFF.

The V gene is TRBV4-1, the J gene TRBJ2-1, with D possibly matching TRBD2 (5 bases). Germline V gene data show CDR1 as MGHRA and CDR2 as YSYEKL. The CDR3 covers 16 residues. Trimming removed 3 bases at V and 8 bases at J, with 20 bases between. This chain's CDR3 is CASSQAPGMGLDEQFF. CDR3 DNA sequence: TGCGCCAGCAGCCAGGCCCCGGGGATGGGGTTGGATGAGCAGTTCTTC.

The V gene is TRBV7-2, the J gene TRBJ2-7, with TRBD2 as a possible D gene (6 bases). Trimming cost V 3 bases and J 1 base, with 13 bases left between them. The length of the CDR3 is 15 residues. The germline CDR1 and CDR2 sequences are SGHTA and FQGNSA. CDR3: CASSFQAGISYEQYF. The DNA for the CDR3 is TGTGCCAGCAGCTTTCAGGCGGGGATTTCCTACGAGCAGTACTTC.

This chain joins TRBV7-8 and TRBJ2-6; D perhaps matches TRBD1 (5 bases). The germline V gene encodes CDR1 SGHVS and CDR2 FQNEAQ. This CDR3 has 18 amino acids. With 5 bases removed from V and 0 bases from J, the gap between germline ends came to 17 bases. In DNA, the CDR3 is TGTGCCAGCAGCCCCCTTCGACAGACCCGCTCTGGGGCCAACGTCCTGACTTTC. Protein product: CASSPLRQTRSGANVLTF.

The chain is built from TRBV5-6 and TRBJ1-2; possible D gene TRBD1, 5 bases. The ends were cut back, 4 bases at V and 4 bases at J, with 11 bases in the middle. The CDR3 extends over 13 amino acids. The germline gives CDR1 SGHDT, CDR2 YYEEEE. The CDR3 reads CASSATGTYGYTF. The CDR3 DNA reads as TGTGCCAGCAGCGCCACAGGAACCTATGGCTACACCTTC.

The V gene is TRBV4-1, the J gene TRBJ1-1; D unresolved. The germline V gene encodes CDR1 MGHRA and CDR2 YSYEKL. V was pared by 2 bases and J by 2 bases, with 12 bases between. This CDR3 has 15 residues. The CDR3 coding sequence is TGCGCCAGCAGCCAACCGGAGACGGGTAACACTGAAGCTTTCTTT. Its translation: CASSQPETGNTEAFF.

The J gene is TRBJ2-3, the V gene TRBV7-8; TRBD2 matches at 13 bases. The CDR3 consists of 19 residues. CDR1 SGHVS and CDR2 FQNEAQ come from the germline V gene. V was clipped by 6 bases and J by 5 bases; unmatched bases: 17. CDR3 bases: TGTGCCAGCAGTCAGGGGGGTCTTGGACTAGCGGGAGTAGAAGATACGCAGTATTTT. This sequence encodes CASSQGGLGLAGVEDTQYF. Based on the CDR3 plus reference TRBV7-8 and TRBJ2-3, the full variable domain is GAGVSQSPRYKVAKRGQDVALRCDPISGHVSLFWYQQALGQGPEFLTYFQNEAQLDKSGLPSDRFFAERPEGSVSTLKIQRTQQEDSAVYLCASSQGGLGLAGVEDTQYFGPGTRLTVL.

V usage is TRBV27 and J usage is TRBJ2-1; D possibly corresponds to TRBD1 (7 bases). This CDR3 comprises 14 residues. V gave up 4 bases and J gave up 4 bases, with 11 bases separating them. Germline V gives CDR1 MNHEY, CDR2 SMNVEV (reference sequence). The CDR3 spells CASSWAGGYNEQFF. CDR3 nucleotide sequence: TGTGCCAGCAGTTGGGCAGGGGGGTACAATGAGCAGTTCTTC.

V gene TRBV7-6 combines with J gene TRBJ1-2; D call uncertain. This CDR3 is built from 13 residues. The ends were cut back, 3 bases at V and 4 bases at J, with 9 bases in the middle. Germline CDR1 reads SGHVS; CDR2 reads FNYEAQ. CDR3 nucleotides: TGTGCCAGCAGCTTCCCCGACACCTATGGCTACACCTTC. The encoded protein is CASSFPDTYGYTF.

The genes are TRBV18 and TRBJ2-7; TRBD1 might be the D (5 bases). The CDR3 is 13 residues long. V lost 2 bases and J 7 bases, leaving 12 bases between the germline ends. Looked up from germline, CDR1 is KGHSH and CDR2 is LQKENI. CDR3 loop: CASSPGALGEQYF. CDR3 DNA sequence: TGTGCCAGCTCACCAGGGGCCCTCGGAGAGCAGTACTTC.

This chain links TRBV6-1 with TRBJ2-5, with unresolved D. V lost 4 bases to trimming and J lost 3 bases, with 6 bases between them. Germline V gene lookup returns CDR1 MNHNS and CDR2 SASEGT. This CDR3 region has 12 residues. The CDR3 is CASSGSKETQYF. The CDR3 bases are TGTGCCAGCAGTGGCTCTAAAGAGACCCAGTACTTC.

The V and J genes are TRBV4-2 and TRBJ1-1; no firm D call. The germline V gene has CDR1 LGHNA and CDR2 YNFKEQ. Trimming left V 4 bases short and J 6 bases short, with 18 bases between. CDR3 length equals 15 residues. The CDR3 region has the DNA TGTGCCAGCAGCCCAAAATCGGGAGGGATCGCTGAAGCTTTCTTT. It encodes CASSPKSGGIAEAFF.

The CDR3 region is CAISARLAGERPSETQYF. CDR3 sequence (DNA): TGTGCCATCAGTGCTAGACTAGCGGGAGAGCGACCGTCAGAGACCCAGTACTTC. V usage is TRBV10-3 and J usage is TRBJ2-5; 12 bases align to TRBD2. V shed 4 bases, J shed 4 bases, and the junction held 13 bases outside the gene matches. The CDR3 consists of 18 residues. Germline loops: CDR1 ENHRY, CDR2 SYGVKD.

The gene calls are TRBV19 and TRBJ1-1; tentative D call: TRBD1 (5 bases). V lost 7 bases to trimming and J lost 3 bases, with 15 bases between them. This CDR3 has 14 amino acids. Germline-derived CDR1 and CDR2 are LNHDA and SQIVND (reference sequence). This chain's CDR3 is CASNQDTLHTEAFF. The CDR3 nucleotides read TGTGCCAGTAATCAGGACACCCTGCACACTGAAGCTTTCTTT. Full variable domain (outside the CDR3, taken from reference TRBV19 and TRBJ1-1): DGGITQSPKYLFRKEGQNVTLSCEQNLNHDAMYWYRQDPGQGLRLIYYSQIVNDFQKGDIAEGYSVSREKKESFPLTVTSAQKNPTAFYLCASNQDTLHTEAFFGQGTRLTVV.

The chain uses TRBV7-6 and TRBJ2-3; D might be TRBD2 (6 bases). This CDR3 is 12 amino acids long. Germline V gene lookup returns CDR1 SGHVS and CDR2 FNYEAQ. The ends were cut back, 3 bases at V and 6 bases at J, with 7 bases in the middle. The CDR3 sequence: CASSFRGDTQYF. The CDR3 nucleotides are TGTGCCAGCAGCTTTCGGGGGGATACGCAGTATTTT.

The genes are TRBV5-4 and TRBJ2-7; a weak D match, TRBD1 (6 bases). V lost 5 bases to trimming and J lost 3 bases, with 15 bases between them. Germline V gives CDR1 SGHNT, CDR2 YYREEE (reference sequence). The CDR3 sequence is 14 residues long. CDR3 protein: CASSFRVGGYEQYF. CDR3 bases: TGTGCCAGCAGTTTCAGGGTAGGGGGCTACGAGCAGTACTTC.

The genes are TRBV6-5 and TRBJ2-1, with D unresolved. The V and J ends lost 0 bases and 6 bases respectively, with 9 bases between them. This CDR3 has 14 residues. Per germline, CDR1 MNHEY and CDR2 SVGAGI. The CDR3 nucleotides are TGTGCCAGCAGTTACTCGAGAGATTTCAATGAGCAGTTCTTC. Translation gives CASSYSRDFNEQFF.

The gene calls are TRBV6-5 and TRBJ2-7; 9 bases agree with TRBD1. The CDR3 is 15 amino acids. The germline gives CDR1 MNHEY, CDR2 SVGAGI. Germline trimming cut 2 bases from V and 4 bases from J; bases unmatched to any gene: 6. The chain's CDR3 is CASSYAGQGKYEQYF. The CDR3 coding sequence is TGTGCCAGCAGTTACGCAGGACAGGGGAAATACGAGCAGTACTTC.